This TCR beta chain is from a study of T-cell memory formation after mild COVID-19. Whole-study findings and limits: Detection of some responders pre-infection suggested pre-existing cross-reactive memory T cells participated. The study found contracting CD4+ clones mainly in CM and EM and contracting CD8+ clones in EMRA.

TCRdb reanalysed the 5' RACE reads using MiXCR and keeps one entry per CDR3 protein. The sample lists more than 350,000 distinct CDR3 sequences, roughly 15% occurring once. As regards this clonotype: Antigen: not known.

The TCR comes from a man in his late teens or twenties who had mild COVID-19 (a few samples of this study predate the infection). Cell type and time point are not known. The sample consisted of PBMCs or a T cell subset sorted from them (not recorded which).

CDR3 region: CASSRDQSNYGYTF. The CDR3, as DNA: TGCGCCAGCAGCAGAGATCAGAGTAACTATGGCTACACCTTC. The chain recombines TRBV5-1 with TRBJ1-2; D uncertain. CDR3 length equals 14 residues. V lost 4 bases and J 1 base, leaving 11 bases between the germline ends. Germline V lookup: CDR1 SGHRS, CDR2 YFSETQ.